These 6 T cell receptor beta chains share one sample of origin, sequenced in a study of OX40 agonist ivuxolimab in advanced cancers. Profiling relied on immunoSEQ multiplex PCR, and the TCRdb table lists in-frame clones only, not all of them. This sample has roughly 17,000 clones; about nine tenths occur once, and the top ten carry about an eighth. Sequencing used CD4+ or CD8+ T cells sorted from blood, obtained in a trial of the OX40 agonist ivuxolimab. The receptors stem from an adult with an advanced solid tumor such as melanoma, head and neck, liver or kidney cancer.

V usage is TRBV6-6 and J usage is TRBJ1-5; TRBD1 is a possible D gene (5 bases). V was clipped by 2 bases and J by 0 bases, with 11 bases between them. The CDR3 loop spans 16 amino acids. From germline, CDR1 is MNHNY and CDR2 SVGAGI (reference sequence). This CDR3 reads CASSYPDSYSNQPQHF. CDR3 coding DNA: TGTGCCAGCAGTTACCCAGACAGTTATAGCAATCAGCCCCAGCATTTT.

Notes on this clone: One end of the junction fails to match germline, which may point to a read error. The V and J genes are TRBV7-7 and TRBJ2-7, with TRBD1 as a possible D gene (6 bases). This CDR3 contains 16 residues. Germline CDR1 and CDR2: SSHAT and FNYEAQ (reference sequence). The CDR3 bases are TGTGCTAGCAGCCGCTGGAGGACAGTCTCCTCCTACGAGCAGTACTTC. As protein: CASSRWRTVSSYEQYF.

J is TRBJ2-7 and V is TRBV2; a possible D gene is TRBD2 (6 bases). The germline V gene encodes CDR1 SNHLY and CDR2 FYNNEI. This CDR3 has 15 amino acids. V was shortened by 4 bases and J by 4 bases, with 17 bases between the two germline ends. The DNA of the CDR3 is TGTGCCAGCAGTGGCTGGGGCGGGACGGAGTACGAGCAGTACTTC. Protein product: CASSGWGGTEYEQYF.

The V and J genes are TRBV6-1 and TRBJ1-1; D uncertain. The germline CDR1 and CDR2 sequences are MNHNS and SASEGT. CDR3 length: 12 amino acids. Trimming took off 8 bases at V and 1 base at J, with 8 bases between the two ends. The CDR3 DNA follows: TGTGCCAGCGTGGAGGGGAACACTGAAGCTTTCTTT. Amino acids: CASVEGNTEAFF.

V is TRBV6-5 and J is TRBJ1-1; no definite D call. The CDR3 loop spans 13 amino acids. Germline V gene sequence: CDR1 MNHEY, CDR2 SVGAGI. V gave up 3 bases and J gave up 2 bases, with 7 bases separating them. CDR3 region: CASSYAGNTEAFF. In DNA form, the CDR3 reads TGTGCCAGCAGTTATGCAGGAAACACTGAAGCTTTCTTT.

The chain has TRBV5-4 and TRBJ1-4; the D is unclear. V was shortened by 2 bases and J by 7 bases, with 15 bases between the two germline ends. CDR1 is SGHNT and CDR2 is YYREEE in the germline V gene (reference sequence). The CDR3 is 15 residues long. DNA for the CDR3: TGTGCCAGCAGCTTAGGGAGGTCTAATTTTGAAAAACTGTTTTTT. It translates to CASSLGRSNFEKLFF.